Following are 13 T cell receptor beta chains from one sample sequenced in a study of regulatory T cells in long-lasting Graves disease. CDR3 regions were amplified by Arm-PCR using iRepertoire HTBI primers to build TCR beta libraries. TCRdb re-called the multiplex PCR reads with MiXCR, one entry per CDR3 protein. This sample has approximately 400,000 distinct CDR3 sequences; around a sixth occur once, and the top ten carry 22%. Time point described: newly diagnosed GD, antithyroid drugs for less than 3 months. TCR sequences were obtained from RNA taken from PBMCs. Here the sequenced sample was peripheral blood mononuclear cells (PBMCs), taken at new diagnosis, from a patient treated with antithyroid drugs. These receptors originate from a female donor with Graves disease.

This clonotype was observed many times. The chain links TRBV12-3 or TRBV12-4 to TRBJ2-1, with D possibly being TRBD2 (5 bases). The CDR3 has 16 amino acids. V dropped 5 bases and J dropped 0 bases, with 14 bases sitting between them. CDR3 nucleotide sequence: TGTGCCAGCAGTCCAGGACTGGGGAGCTCCTACAATGAGCAGTTCTTC. This gives the protein CASSPGLGSSYNEQFF.

The genes are TRBV11-2 and TRBJ1-2; D not certain. The CDR3 runs to 16 residues. The germline V gene encodes CDR1 SGHAT and CDR2 FQNNGV. With 5 bases removed from V and 5 bases from J, the gap between germline ends came to 21 bases. For the CDR3, the DNA is TGTGCCAGCAGCCAAGGAAATAGAAGGGAAAAATATGGCTACACCTTC. Its protein product is CASSQGNRREKYGYTF.

About this clonotype itself: Because the CDR3 is missing its conserved closing phenylalanine or tryptophan, this is likely a read error. This chain uses TRBV7-2 with TRBJ1-6; D gene ambiguous. There are 14 residues in the CDR3. Per the germline V gene, CDR1 is SGHTA and CDR2 is FQGNSA. V was shortened by 2 bases and J by 7 bases, with 9 bases between the two germline ends. The CDR3 reads CASSLIGVNSPLHL. CDR3 coding DNA: TGTGCCAGCAGCTTAATCGGAGTGAATTCACCCCTCCACCTT.

To note about this clonotype: A much bigger clone sits one base away, suggesting this may be a read error. The chain combines TRBV28 with TRBJ1-2; D gene ambiguous. V lost 4 bases to trimming and J lost 8 bases, with 17 bases between them. This CDR3 comprises 14 residues. Germline-derived CDR1 and CDR2 are MDHEN and SYDVKM. The CDR3 is CASSCIIGRRGYTF. Here the CDR3 DNA reads TGTGCCAGCAGTTGCATCATAGGACGGAGAGGCTACACCTTC.

This clonotype occurred many times. The chain uses TRBV15 and TRBJ2-1, with 7 bases aligning to TRBD2. The CDR3 extends over 15 amino acids. J lost 0 bases, V lost 2 bases, and 1 base had no gene match. Germline values: CDR1 LNHNV, CDR2 YYDKDF (reference sequence). CDR3 sequence: CATSRRGGSYNEQFF. In DNA, the CDR3 is TGTGCCACCAGCAGACGCGGGGGCTCCTACAATGAGCAGTTCTTC.

The rearrangement uses TRBV5-1 and TRBJ2-7; the match to TRBD1 covers 10 bases. The CDR3 runs 15 residues. The V segment lost 4 bases and the J segment 4 bases; nucleotides outside the gene matches: 8. Germline loops: CDR1 SGHRS, CDR2 YFSETQ. The DNA of the CDR3 is TGCGCCAGCAGCCTGGGACAGGGGACCGGTTACGAGCAGTACTTC. Translating gives CASSLGQGTGYEQYF.

In its sample, this clonotype was seen many times. The rearrangement links TRBV12-3 or TRBV12-4 to TRBJ2-3, with D tentatively TRBD1 (5 bases). Trimming pared 3 bases from V and 6 bases from J, leaving 16 bases between. This CDR3 comprises 15 residues. CDR3 DNA sequence: TGTGCCAGCAGTTTGTGGCAGGGTACAGCGGATACGCAGTATTTT. It yields the protein CASSLWQGTADTQYF.

In its sample, this clonotype was seen many times. This chain uses TRBV10-3 with TRBJ2-5, with D perhaps being TRBD1 or TRBD2 (5 bases each). The CDR3 consists of 14 residues. Trimming took off 4 bases at V and 5 bases at J, with 14 bases between the two ends. CDR1 and CDR2 (germline): ENHRY, SYGVKD. The CDR3 DNA reads TGTGCCATCAGTGCGAGGGCCGGGGACGAGACCCAGTACTTC. Protein: CAISARAGDETQYF.

This clonotype showed up many times. The J gene is TRBJ2-1, the V gene TRBV6-1; D uncertain. The CDR3 totals 15 residues. Germline CDR1 is MNHNS and CDR2 is SASEGT. With 2 bases removed from V and 0 bases from J, the gap between germline ends came to 8 bases. CDR3 DNA sequence: TGTGCCAGCAGTGAATTTGATAGCTCCTACAATGAGCAGTTCTTC. It codes for CASSEFDSSYNEQFF.

This sequence joins TRBV20-1 and TRBJ2-7; 9 nucleotides align to TRBD1. V lost 2 bases and J lost 0; bases outside the gene matches: 8. Germline V lookup: CDR1 DFQATT, CDR2 SNEGSKA (reference sequence). The CDR3 has 16 residues. The CDR3 spells CSARYLGTGSSYEQYF. In nucleotides, the CDR3 is TGCAGTGCTAGATACCTCGGGACAGGGAGCTCCTACGAGCAGTACTTC.

This chain connects TRBV28 to TRBJ1-1, with D possibly being TRBD1 (6 bases). Deletions cut 6 bases from V and 2 bases from J, with 16 bases between. Germline values: CDR1 MDHEN, CDR2 SYDVKM. The CDR3 totals 15 residues. The CDR3 region has the DNA TGTGCCAGCAGGCCCCGGGGGACAAGCAACACTGAAGCTTTCTTT. Translation gives CASRPRGTSNTEAFF.

This clonotype was found many times. The junction differs from germline at one of its ends, possibly a read error. The chain links TRBV4-1 to TRBJ1-2; 8 bases align to TRBD1. Germline loops: CDR1 MGHRA, CDR2 YSYEKL. The CDR3 is made up of 15 amino acids. This CDR3 reads CASSEEGTGGYGYTF. The CDR3 region has the DNA TGCGCCAGCAGCGAAGAAGGGACAGGCGGCTATGGCTACACCTTC.

The CDR3 DNA reads TGTGCCAGCAGTTACGGGGGAGGACCCTACAATGAGCAGTTCTTC. Translation: CASSYGGGPYNEQFF. The V gene is TRBV6-4, the J gene TRBJ2-1, with D possibly TRBD2 on 6 matching bases. The CDR3 extends over 15 amino acids. V was clipped by 5 bases and J by 2 bases, with 13 bases between them. CDR1 and CDR2 (germline): MRHNA, SNTAGT.